These 22 T cell receptor beta chains originate from one sample sequenced in a study of blood T cells in healthy people across ages. The use of a sample-barcoded 5' primer and a J-beta primer mix characterized a second PCR of 7 to 11 cycles. TCRdb fed the 5' RACE reads into MiXCR, producing one record per CDR3 protein. The sample has some 1.7 million distinct CDR3 sequences, roughly 30% seen once; the top ten hold around 7.7%. The specimen sequenced was blood. The source of these receptors is a woman younger than 45 in good health.

This clonotype was counted between two and nine times. The junction differs from germline at one of its ends, possibly a read error. The chain combines TRBV15 with TRBJ2-2, with no clear D. The CDR3 contains 12 residues. Per germline, CDR1 LNHNV and CDR2 YYDKDF (reference sequence). Written as DNA, the CDR3 is TGTGCCACCAGCAGAGAGACCGGAGAGCTGTTTTTT. Amino acid sequence: CATSRETGELFF.

This clonotype was seen a handful of times. The genes are TRBV25-1 and TRBJ1-5; the D is unclear. CDR3 length: 12 amino acids. Trimming shortened V by 2 bases and J by 7 bases, and 6 bases separated the two germline ends. Germline CDR1 is MGHDK and CDR2 is SYGVNS. CDR3 DNA: TGTGCCAGCAGTGAAGAAGGGCAGCCCCAGCATTTT. Amino acids: CASSEEGQPQHF.

The gene calls are TRBV7-8 and TRBJ2-7; unclear D gene. The V end was cut by 5 bases, the J end by 7 bases, with 12 bases between. The CDR3 has 12 amino acids. Germline V gene sequence: CDR1 SGHVS, CDR2 FQNEAQ. CDR3 protein: CASSDPLGEQYF. CDR3 nucleotides: TGTGCCAGCAGCGATCCCCTCGGTGAGCAGTACTTC.

The rearrangement links TRBV5-5 to TRBJ1-1; perhaps TRBD1 as D (5 bases). Germline V CDR1 and CDR2: SGHKS, YYEKEE (reference sequence). This CDR3 region has 16 residues. Trimming stripped 2 bases from V and 0 bases from J, with 14 bases between. This chain's CDR3 is CASSFFGGAMNTEAFF. The CDR3 DNA sequence: TGTGCCAGCAGCTTTTTCGGGGGAGCCATGAACACTGAAGCTTTCTTT.

The rearrangement links TRBV19 to TRBJ1-1; D ambiguous. This CDR3 spans 16 amino acids. Germline CDR1 LNHDA, CDR2 SQIVND (reference sequence). Between the trimmed V and J ends, which lost 5 bases and 3 bases, there was a span of 19 bases. The CDR3 sequence: CASSANIGVGDTEAFF. The CDR3, as DNA: TGTGCCAGTAGTGCAAATATTGGGGTTGGGGACACTGAAGCTTTCTTT.

This clonotype occurred many times. The J gene is TRBJ2-7, the V gene TRBV29-1; 8 bases align to TRBD2. CDR3 length equals 15 residues. J gave up 2 bases and V 2 bases, and 8 bases lay outside the gene matches. The germline CDR1 and CDR2 sequences are SQVTM and ANQGSEA. The CDR3 protein is CSVEMNGRAPYEQYF. The CDR3 DNA sequence: TGCAGCGTTGAAATGAACGGGAGGGCCCCCTACGAGCAGTACTTC.

The rearrangement links TRBV27 to TRBJ2-1; a possible D gene is TRBD1 (5 bases). The germline V gene has CDR1 MNHEY and CDR2 SMNVEV (reference sequence). The CDR3 sequence is 14 residues long. Between the trimmed V and J ends, which lost 5 bases and 7 bases, there was a span of 15 bases. This CDR3 is CASSEGVVQNEQFF. CDR3 DNA: TGTGCCAGCAGTGAAGGGGTTGTCCAAAATGAGCAGTTCTTC.

The sample holds a few counts of this clonotype. This sequence joins TRBV12-5 and TRBJ2-1; D is unresolved. The CDR3 extends over 14 amino acids. The germline gives CDR1 LGHNT, CDR2 FRNRAP. V gave up 0 bases and J gave up 5 bases, with 8 bases separating them. This CDR3 reads CASGLVPGHNEQFF. CDR3 DNA: TGTGCTAGTGGTTTGGTACCCGGACACAATGAGCAGTTCTTC.

The chain couples TRBV20-1 to TRBJ1-1, with 10 nucleotides matching TRBD1. The V segment lost 6 bases and the J segment 4 bases; nucleotides outside the gene matches: 14. The CDR3 length is 16 residues. Germline-derived CDR1 and CDR2 are DFQATT and SNEGSKA (reference sequence). The CDR3 DNA sequence: TGCAGTGCCAACCAGCTGGGGGGACAGGGGAGCACTGAAGCTTTCTTT. This gives the protein CSANQLGGQGSTEAFF.

This clonotype was seen repeatedly, ten times or more. The rearrangement links TRBV5-1 to TRBJ2-5; 7 bases are a match to TRBD2. J lost 3 bases, V lost 6 bases, and 11 bases had no gene match. Germline V gives CDR1 SGHRS, CDR2 YFSETQ. The CDR3 is made up of 15 amino acids. As DNA, the CDR3 is TGCGCCAGCACCCGTGGGGGAGGGCGGGAAGAGACCCAGTACTTC. Its translation is CASTRGGGREETQYF.

This clonotype was seen only once. The DNA is left out, because the CDR3 cannot be placed on it with certainty; the CDR3 is given as TCRdb lists it. The chain joins TRBV20-1 to TRBJ1-2; the table calls TRBD1, which could not be checked here. CDR1 is DFQATT, CDR2 SNEGSKA, per germline (reference sequence). The CDR3 is 13 residues long, ends included. CDR3: CSAGQGSGYGCTF.

This rearrangement joins TRBV10-1 to TRBJ2-7; 8 bases are a match to TRBD2. CDR1 is WNHNN and CDR2 is SYGVQD in the germline V gene (reference sequence). The CDR3 has 15 residues. The ends lost 5 bases at V and 0 bases at J; junction bases unmatched: 6. The DNA for the CDR3 is TGCGCCAGCAGTCCCTTGAGCGGGGGCTCCTACGAGCAGTACTTC. It yields the protein CASSPLSGGSYEQYF.

This rearrangement joins TRBV27 to TRBJ2-1; D might be TRBD1 or TRBD2, each matching 5 bases. CDR1 MNHEY and CDR2 SMNVEV come from the germline V gene (reference sequence). V lost 5 bases and J 7 bases, leaving 15 bases between the germline ends. The CDR3 is made up of 14 amino acids. In nucleotides, the CDR3 is TGTGCCAGCAGTCTCTCCGGGACCAGTAATGAGCAGTTCTTC. Translated, it gives CASSLSGTSNEQFF.

Only a few counts were recorded for this clonotype. V usage is TRBV24-1 and J usage is TRBJ2-1; TRBD2 might be the D (5 bases). The germline gives CDR1 KGHDR, CDR2 SFDVKD. The CDR3 is made up of 15 amino acids. Trimming removed 3 bases from V and 7 bases from J, with 15 bases in between. The CDR3 loop reads CATSDPRTVPNEQFF. In nucleotides, the CDR3 is TGTGCCACCAGTGATCCTAGGACTGTCCCTAATGAGCAGTTCTTC.

The sample holds a few counts of this clonotype. The chain combines TRBV14 with TRBJ2-3, with 9 positions matching TRBD2. V lost 4 bases, J lost 4 bases, and 9 bases stayed unmatched. Per germline, CDR1 SGHDN and CDR2 FVKESK. The CDR3 is made up of 16 amino acids. In nucleotides, the CDR3 is TGTGCCAGCAGCCCAATGCTAGCGGGACGCGCAGATACGCAGTATTTT. Translation gives CASSPMLAGRADTQYF.

The chain links TRBV2 to TRBJ2-5; the D gene is possibly TRBD1 (6 bases). The CDR3 has 15 amino acids. The germline CDR1 and CDR2 sequences are SNHLY and FYNNEI. V lost 3 bases to trimming and J lost 4 bases, with 15 bases between them. The CDR3 sequence: CASSEGRGAIETQYF. CDR3 bases: TGTGCCAGCAGTGAGGGCAGGGGCGCAATAGAGACCCAGTACTTC.

The chain combines TRBV18 with TRBJ1-2; D is possibly TRBD1 (5 bases). CDR1 KGHSH and CDR2 LQKENI come from the germline V gene. CDR3 size: 17 residues. The germline V and J ends were trimmed by 3 bases and 5 bases, with 22 bases remaining between them. The CDR3 DNA reads as TGTGCCAGCTCACCGTACGGAGGGGCCCTGATCCCATATGGCTACACCTTC. Translating gives CASSPYGGALIPYGYTF.

A word on this clonotype: This may be a read error, as it is one base from a much larger clone. The V and J genes are TRBV9 and TRBJ2-4; possible D gene TRBD2, 5 bases. The J call is in doubt because the DNA end fits TRBJ2-7 better. The germline V gene encodes CDR1 SGDLS and CDR2 YYNGEE. CDR3 length: 14 amino acids. CDR3 protein: CASSPPTNFYEQYF. The CDR3 DNA reads TGTGCCAGCAGCCCCCCGACTAATTTCTACGAGCAGTACTTC.

The rearrangement joins TRBV4-3 to TRBJ2-5, with 8 positions matching TRBD1. The CDR3 spans 20 residues. V lost 0 bases to trimming and J lost 5 bases; unmatched junction nucleotides: 20. The germline gives CDR1 LGHNA, CDR2 YSLEER. CDR3: CASSQEMRPRGHRGVETQYF. CDR3 bases: TGCGCCAGCAGCCAAGAGATGAGGCCGCGGGGCCACAGGGGGGTGGAGACCCAGTACTTC.

This rearrangement joins TRBV5-1 to TRBJ1-1; the D gene is possibly TRBD1 (5 bases). Germline V gene lookup returns CDR1 SGHRS and CDR2 YFSETQ. Trimming took off 4 bases at V and 3 bases at J, with 19 bases between the two ends. This CDR3 has 16 residues. As DNA, the CDR3 is TGCGCCAGCAGCCGGGAGTGGGGCCCCGGGGACACTGAAGCTTTCTTT. This codes for CASSREWGPGDTEAFF.

Ten or more counts support this clonotype. The chain links TRBV7-2 to TRBJ2-6, with D possibly matching TRBD1 (6 bases). Trimming took off 6 bases at V and 2 bases at J, with 11 bases between the two ends. CDR3 length: 15 residues. CDR1 is SGHTA and CDR2 is FQGNSA in the germline V gene. This CDR3 is CASRGARTGANVLTF. In nucleotides, the CDR3 is TGTGCCAGCAGGGGGGCCAGGACTGGGGCCAACGTCCTGACTTTC.

This clonotype was detected many times. The chain uses TRBV6-1 and TRBJ2-1, with D perhaps assigned TRBD1 or TRBD2 (5 bases each). The V gene lost 6 bases and the J gene lost 8 bases, with 20 bases spanning the gap. CDR3 length: 15 amino acids. Germline V gene lookup returns CDR1 MNHNS and CDR2 SASEGT. The CDR3 loop reads CASREPGKTAHEQFF. CDR3 DNA sequence: TGTGCCAGCAGGGAGCCGGGGAAGACAGCTCATGAGCAGTTCTTC.